This T cell receptor beta chain stems from a study of cytotoxic CD8 clonotypes in ibrutinib-treated CLL. Looking at the study overall: Mean yields were 255,043 productive templates and tens of thousands of productive rearrangements per sample. The study, taken as a whole, reports: Under treatment, the uncommon public clonotypes either contracted or remained stable.

Germline V gene sequence: CDR1 SGHVS, CDR2 FNYEAQ. This CDR3 has 16 amino acids. V lost 5 bases and J lost 4; bases outside the gene matches: 11. Only in-frame clones appear in the TCRdb table, and some are missing; sequencing was by immunoSEQ multiplex PCR. The table lists about 16,000 clones, roughly two thirds of them singletons, with 15% to 20% in the top ten. Of note for this clone: Its matching antigen is unknown.

Material: PBMCs, obtained before ibrutinib treatment. This sequence was found in a human donor with chronic lymphocytic leukemia. This rearrangement joins TRBV7-6 to TRBJ2-3, with 8 nucleotides matching TRBD2. The DNA of the CDR3 is TGTGCCAGCAGCCGTACTAGCGGAGAGTCCGCAGATACGCAGTATTTT. It is translated as CASSRTSGESADTQYF. Based on the CDR3 plus reference TRBV7-6 and TRBJ2-3, the full variable domain is GAGVSQSPRYKVTKRGQDVALRCDPISGHVSLYWYRQALGQGPEFLTYFNYEAQQDKSGLPNDRFSAERPEGSISTLTIQRTEQRDSAMYRCASSRTSGESADTQYFGPGTRLTVL.